The entry below describes one T cell receptor (beta chain). Together with a sample-barcoded 5' primer, a J-beta primer mix was included in a second PCR lasting about 7 to 11 cycles. From the 5' RACE reads, TCRdb called clonotypes with MiXCR, one entry per CDR3 protein. The sample yields over 1,200,000 distinct CDR3 sequences, almost 60% seen once. These data are taken from a study of blood T cells in healthy people across ages. This CDR3 is built from 15 residues. V was pared by 5 bases and J by 7 bases, with 7 bases of the junction left unmatched. In germline, CDR1 is MNHEY, CDR2 SMNVEV (reference sequence).

The receptor was isolated from a man aged 18 to 30 in good health. The chain links TRBV27 to TRBJ2-1; 11 nucleotides align to TRBD1. Sequencing input: blood. CDR3 sequence (DNA): TGTGCCAGCAGTCACTCCGGGACAGGGGGAAATGAGCAGTTCTTC. It is translated as CASSHSGTGGNEQFF.